The rows below give T cell receptor beta chains drawn from one sample of a study of cytomegalovirus exposure and HLA in healthy donors. Sequenced by immunoSEQ multiplex PCR; TCRdb stores in-frame clones only, minus some. The sample has 110,000 or so clones, around nine tenths seen once; the top ten hold about 2%. Sequenced input: PBMCs. The receptor source for this set is a woman aged 18-35 years in good health and CMV-seronegative. Each CDR3 is given with its conserved first and last residue. The D gene is left open where the match is weak. A clone size is listed for some rows: how often the clone was seen (once, few, many), or a class if it is expanded.

d_call,clone_size,j_call,v_call,cdr3_aa,cdr3_nt
TRBD1,-,TRBJ2-3,TRBV27,CASPIVSTGADTQYF,TGTGCCAGCCCCATAGTAAGTACAGGGGCAGATACGCAGTATTTT
-,-,TRBJ1-3,TRBV9,CASSSQGGRGNTIYF,TGTGCCAGCAGCTCACAGGGTGGTCGGGGAAACACCATATATTTT
-,once,TRBJ2-5,TRBV5-4,CASSLDTYPQETQYF,TGTGCCAGCAGCTTGGATACCTACCCACAAGAGACCCAGTACTTC
TRBD2,-,TRBJ2-7,TRBV7-6,CASSSQAGGNYEQYF,TGTGCCAGCAGCTCTCAAGCGGGGGGGAACTACGAGCAGTACTTC
-,-,TRBJ1-2,TRBV15,CATSRGGAGDNYGYTF,TGTGCCACCAGCAGGGGGGGGGCAGGGGATAACTATGGCTACACCTTC
-,-,TRBJ1-1,TRBV19,CASPGGTFF,TGTGCCAGCCCCGGGGGGACTTTCTTT
-,-,TRBJ1-1,TRBV7-2,CASSLNSGNTEAFF,TGTGCCAGCAGCCTCAACTCTGGGAACACTGAAGCTTTCTTT
TRBD1,-,TRBJ1-6,TRBV5-1,CASSNGQGSVSPLHF,TGCGCCAGCAGCAACGGACAGGGTTCAGTTTCACCCCTCCACTTT
-,once,TRBJ1-3,TRBV9,CASSVEDSGNTIYF,TGTGCCAGCAGCGTTGAGGACTCTGGAAACACCATATATTTT
TRBD2,-,TRBJ2-7,TRBV5-1,CASSLDGSGGLYEQYF,TGCGCCAGCAGCTTGGATGGTAGCGGGGGACTGTACGAGCAGTACTTC
TRBD1,-,TRBJ2-1,TRBV6-4,CASSVATGAEGGHNEQFF,TGTGCCAGCAGTGTGGCGACAGGGGCGGAAGGGGGTCACAATGAGCAGTTCTTC
TRBD2,-,TRBJ2-5,TRBV5-1,CASSGRLAGGGGTQYF,TGCGCCAGCAGCGGCAGACTAGCCGGTGGGGGGGGGACCCAGTACTTC
-,-,TRBJ2-7,TRBV11-2,CASSAGPSYEQYF,TGTGCCAGCAGCGCGGGGCCGTCCTACGAGCAGTACTTC
TRBD1,-,TRBJ2-2,TRBV27,CASSFGQAAGELFF,TGTGCCAGCAGTTTTGGACAGGCAGCCGGGGAGCTGTTTTTT
TRBD2,-,TRBJ2-7,TRBV9,CASSPGTSGGYEQYF,TGTGCCAGCAGCCCGGGGACTAGCGGAGGGTACGAGCAGTACTTC
TRBD2,-,TRBJ2-5,TRBV19,CATLGTSGSLETQYF,TGTGCCACCTTGGGGACTAGCGGGAGTCTGGAGACCCAGTACTTC
-,-,TRBJ2-2,TRBV27,CASSFRGLSGELFF,TGTGCCAGCAGTTTCCGGGGGTTGTCCGGGGAGCTGTTTTTT
-,-,TRBJ1-4,TRBV9,CASSVGGGVATNEKLFF,TGTGCCAGCAGCGTAGGTGGAGGAGTTGCAACTAATGAAAAACTGTTTTTT
-,few,TRBJ2-7,TRBV5-1,CASSQRLGEQYF,TGCGCCAGCAGTCAGAGACTAGGGGAGCAGTACTTC
-,-,TRBJ2-1,TRBV19,CASLSYNEQFF,TGTGCCAGTTTGTCGTACAATGAGCAGTTCTTC
TRBD2,-,TRBJ2-1,TRBV9,CASSVTSGTNNEQFF,TGTGCCAGCAGCGTCACTAGCGGGACTAACAATGAGCAGTTCTTC
TRBD2,-,TRBJ2-7,TRBV5-4,CASSLETREKGEQYF,TGTGCCAGCAGCTTAGAAACGCGGGAGAAAGGCGAGCAGTACTTC
TRBD1,-,TRBJ1-5,TRBV28,CASSWDRGPNQPQHF,TGTGCCAGCAGCTGGGACAGGGGTCCTAATCAGCCCCAGCATTTT
TRBD1,few,TRBJ1-5,TRBV6-5,CASSHGQGPMKPQHF,TGTGCCAGCAGTCACGGACAGGGTCCCATGAAGCCCCAGCATTTT
-,once,TRBJ1-2,TRBV7-6,CASIESRYGYTF,TGTGCCAGCATCGAGAGTCGCTATGGCTACACCTTC
-,-,TRBJ1-5,TRBV9,CASSGGGVNQPQHF,TGTGCCAGCAGCGGAGGGGGTGTCAATCAGCCCCAGCATTTT
-,once,TRBJ2-2,TRBV4-3,CASSPTWGVDTGELFF,TGCGCCAGCAGCCCCACTTGGGGGGTTGATACCGGGGAGCTGTTTTTT
TRBD2,-,TRBJ2-3,TRBV5-1,CASGKAGGADTQYF,TGCGCCAGCGGAAAAGCGGGAGGGGCAGATACGCAGTATTTT
TRBD1,-,TRBJ2-7,TRBV28,CASRPDREGYEQYF,TGTGCCAGCAGACCGGACAGGGAAGGCTACGAGCAGTACTTC
-,-,TRBJ2-5,TRBV6-6,CASTFGVEETQYF,TGTGCCAGCACGTTCGGGGTCGAAGAGACCCAGTACTTC
-,-,TRBJ2-3,TRBV5-1,CASSLGTFDTQYF,TGCGCCAGCAGCTTGGGAACTTTCGATACGCAGTATTTT
TRBD1,-,TRBJ1-2,TRBV27,CASGVWATGGSESYTF,TGTGCCAGCGGAGTCTGGGCAACAGGGGGCTCAGAAAGCTACACCTTC
TRBD1,-,TRBJ2-7,TRBV18,CASSPETGAGEQYF,TGTGCCAGCTCACCGGAGACAGGGGCGGGGGAGCAGTACTTC
-,-,TRBJ1-5,TRBV19,CASSIENRHNQPQHF,TGTGCCAGTAGTATAGAGAACAGGCACAATCAGCCCCAGCATTTT
-,-,TRBJ2-2,TRBV5-6,CASSDGGTTATGELFF,TGTGCCAGCAGCGACGGGGGTACGACAGCCACCGGGGAGCTGTTTTTT
-,-,TRBJ1-2,TRBV28,CASSGGGSNYGYTF,TGTGCCAGCAGTGGGGGGGGTAGTAACTATGGCTACACCTTC
-,-,TRBJ2-7,TRBV7-9,CASSLEGGAYEQYF,TGTGCCAGCAGCTTAGAAGGAGGGGCCTACGAGCAGTACTTC
-,-,TRBJ1-5,TRBV30,CAWSPGLHTRPQHF,TGTGCCTGGAGTCCAGGACTTCACACCCGGCCCCAGCATTTT
-,-,TRBJ1-2,TRBV28,CASSLSGGATGYTF,TGTGCCAGCAGTTTGTCGGGGGGCGCGACTGGCTACACCTTC
-,-,TRBJ2-7,TRBV5-1,CASSLGQGGQYF,TGCGCCAGCAGCTTGGGACAGGGAGGGCAGTACTTC
-,-,TRBJ2-5,TRBV2,CASSDTRGDAETQYF,TGTGCCAGCAGCGACACCAGGGGCGATGCAGAGACCCAGTACTTC
-,-,TRBJ1-2,TRBV5-4,CASSLPSGGPDGNYGYTF,TGTGCCAGCAGCTTGCCTTCGGGGGGCCCCGATGGTAACTATGGCTACACCTTC
-,-,TRBJ1-2,TRBV28,CASSSNSGNYGYTF,TGTGCCAGCAGTTCCAACAGCGGTAACTATGGCTACACCTTC
TRBD1,-,TRBJ2-3,TRBV7-2,CASSLRLRGGQGASDTQYF,TGTGCCAGCAGCTTAAGGTTACGTGGGGGACAGGGGGCTTCAGATACGCAGTATTTT
-,-,TRBJ2-2,TRBV5-1,CASSLQAVANTGELFF,TGCGCCAGCAGCTTGCAAGCGGTGGCGAACACCGGGGAGCTGTTTTTT
-,-,TRBJ1-5,TRBV5-6,CASSLGGRGTQPQHF,TGTGCCAGCAGCTTGGGCGGTCGGGGGACTCAGCCCCAGCATTTT
-,-,TRBJ1-3,TRBV6-6,CASSQGSGSGNTIYF,TGTGCCAGCAGTCAAGGTTCGGGGAGCGGAAACACCATATATTTT
TRBD1,-,TRBJ2-1,TRBV11-2,CASSPTTGGNYEQFF,TGTGCCAGCAGCCCGACGACAGGGGGCAATTATGAGCAGTTCTTC
-,-,TRBJ2-5,TRBV27,CASASHNQETQYF,TGTGCCAGCGCCTCCCACAATCAAGAGACCCAGTACTTC